The rows below give T cell receptor beta chains drawn from one sample of a study of cytomegalovirus exposure and HLA in healthy donors. Sequencing used immunoSEQ multiplex PCR; TCRdb keeps in-frame clones, though not all of them. Of some 77,000 clones in the sample, about 94% were seen once. The specimen sequenced was PBMCs. All receptors derive from a man between 18 and 35 years old in good health and CMV-seropositive. CDR3s include the opening cysteine and the closing phenylalanine or tryptophan. D genes are given only for firm matches. Some rows mark clone size as missing; the rest say once, few, many or name a class of expanded clone.

V gene	clone size	D gene	J gene	CDR3 protein	CDR3 DNA
TRBV6-1	-	-	TRBJ2-7	CASKTGSSYEQYF	TGTGCCAGCAAGACAGGTAGCTCCTACGAGCAGTACTTC
TRBV10-1	-	TRBD1	TRBJ2-1	CARSGIRDSPYNEQFF	TGCGCCAGAAGCGGCATCCGGGACAGTCCTTACAATGAGCAGTTCTTC
TRBV4-1	-	TRBD2	TRBJ2-1	CASSRLGTSGSYNEQFF	TGCGCCAGCAGCCGTCTCGGGACTAGCGGCTCCTACAATGAGCAGTTCTTC
TRBV15	-	-	TRBJ1-2	CATSVHGGGGYTF	TGTGCCACCAGCGTCCACGGCGGAGGCGGCTACACCTTC
TRBV28	-	-	TRBJ1-4	CASSFWAANEKLFF	TGTGCCAGCAGTTTTTGGGCAGCCAATGAAAAACTGTTTTTT
TRBV9	-	-	TRBJ2-5	CASSVAPRGETQYF	TGTGCCAGCAGCGTAGCGCCCCGAGGGGAGACCCAGTACTTC
TRBV28	-	TRBD1	TRBJ1-6	CASDTGQGNSPLHF	TGTGCCAGCGATACCGGACAGGGCAATTCACCCCTCCACTTT
TRBV19	-	-	TRBJ2-7	CASSIRGAANEQYF	TGTGCCAGTAGTATTCGGGGGGCGGCCAACGAGCAGTACTTC
TRBV4-1	-	TRBD1	TRBJ2-7	CASSHSGTGSAAYEQYF	TGCGCCAGCAGCCACTCCGGGACAGGTTCAGCGGCCTACGAGCAGTACTTC
TRBV19	-	-	TRBJ1-5	CASSQGVRQPQHF	TGTGCCAGTAGCCAGGGTGTTAGGCAGCCCCAGCATTTT
TRBV7-9	-	-	TRBJ1-5	CASSSQGNQPQHF	TGTGCCAGCAGCTCTCAGGGAAATCAGCCCCAGCATTTT
TRBV20-1	-	TRBD1	TRBJ1-2	CSARTGYGYTF	TGCAGTGCCCGGACAGGTTATGGCTACACCTTC
TRBV28	-	-	TRBJ1-4	CASSGQTATNEKLFF	TGTGCCAGCAGTGGACAGACTGCAACTAATGAAAAACTGTTTTTT
TRBV28	-	TRBD2	TRBJ2-1	CASSLGGSSYNEQFF	TGTGCCAGCAGTTTAGGCGGGAGCTCCTACAATGAGCAGTTCTTC
TRBV29-1	-	-	TRBJ1-2	CSVGSTSNYGYTF	TGCAGCGTTGGGTCGACTTCTAACTATGGCTACACCTTC
TRBV2	-	TRBD1	TRBJ1-5	CASSRTGGDDQPQHF	TGTGCCAGCAGTCGTACAGGGGGCGATGATCAGCCCCAGCATTTT
TRBV5-1	once	-	TRBJ2-2	CASSLKGTGIAGVAGELFF	TGCGCCAGCAGCTTGAAAGGGACAGGTATAGCGGGAGTTGCCGGGGAGCTGTTTTTT
TRBV10-3	-	-	TRBJ1-2	CAIKEGSTLFGYTF	TGTGCCATCAAGGAGGGCAGCACCCTATTTGGCTACACCTTC
TRBV15	-	-	TRBJ2-1	CATSREGSSYNEQFF	TGTGCCACCAGCAGAGAAGGGAGCTCCTACAATGAGCAGTTCTTC
TRBV19	-	TRBD1	TRBJ1-1	CAISDRVATEAFF	TGTGCCATCTCGGACAGGGTGGCGACTGAAGCTTTCTTT
TRBV5-1	once	TRBD2	TRBJ2-7	CASSFQGLAGAYEQYF	TGCGCCAGCAGCTTCCAGGGACTAGCGGGAGCCTACGAGCAGTACTTC
TRBV6-5	-	-	TRBJ2-6	CASSLEAGANVLTF	TGTGCCAGCTCTCTGGAGGCTGGGGCCAACGTCCTGACTTTC
TRBV28	-	TRBD1	TRBJ2-5	CASNRGRWETQYF	TGTGCCAGCAATAGGGGGCGGTGGGAGACCCAGTACTTC
TRBV7-9	-	-	TRBJ2-6	CASSSPFRGTGANVLTF	TGTGCCAGCAGCTCCCCCTTCCGGGGAACCGGGGCCAACGTCCTGACTTTC
TRBV5-4	-	TRBD2	TRBJ2-3	CASSSLSGGGTDTQYF	TGTGCCAGCAGCTCCCTTAGCGGGGGGGGCACAGATACGCAGTATTTT
TRBV6-5	-	TRBD1	TRBJ1-2	CASRLTGWGGYTF	TGTGCCAGCAGGCTGACAGGGTGGGGTGGCTACACCTTC
TRBV5-1	-	TRBD1	TRBJ1-2	CASSRDRGGYGYTF	TGCGCCAGCAGCAGGGACAGGGGAGGCTATGGCTACACCTTC
TRBV27	-	TRBD1	TRBJ1-5	CASSYRGRGGQQPQHF	TGTGCCAGCAGTTATAGGGGGCGGGGAGGTCAGCAGCCCCAGCATTTT
TRBV7-2	-	-	TRBJ1-5	CASSSLAGQPQHF	TGTGCCAGCAGCAGCCTAGCGGGGCAGCCCCAGCATTTT
TRBV29-1	-	TRBD1	TRBJ1-2	CSVEPGQAPSYGYTF	TGCAGCGTTGAACCGGGACAGGCCCCTTCCTATGGCTACACCTTC
TRBV6-1	-	TRBD2	TRBJ2-7	CASLIAGTYEQYF	TGTGCCAGCCTGATAGCGGGAACTTACGAGCAGTACTTC
TRBV7-9	-	-	TRBJ2-3	CASSLASRGTDTQYF	TGTGCCAGCAGCTTAGCGTCCCGGGGGACAGATACGCAGTATTTT
TRBV11-2	-	-	TRBJ1-3	CASRRRTSGNTIYF	TGTGCCAGCCGGAGGCGCACCTCTGGAAACACCATATATTTT
TRBV7-9	-	-	TRBJ2-7	CASTSTGSYEQYF	TGTGCCAGCACCTCGACAGGCTCCTACGAGCAGTACTTC
TRBV7-7	-	TRBD2	TRBJ2-5	CASSLGPTSGRETQYF	TGTGCTAGCAGCTTAGGTCCGACTAGCGGGAGAGAGACCCAGTACTTC
TRBV27	-	TRBD2	TRBJ2-4	CASSFGGGAKNIQYF	TGTGCCAGCAGTTTCGGCGGGGGAGCCAAAAACATTCAGTACTTC
TRBV4-1	-	TRBD2	TRBJ2-3	CASSQVLAGTDTQYF	TGCGCCAGCAGCCAAGTACTAGCGGGCACAGATACGCAGTATTTT
TRBV6-6	-	-	TRBJ1-1	CASSNLPEAFF	TGTGCCAGCAGTAATCTCCCTGAAGCTTTCTTT
TRBV5-1	-	-	TRBJ2-3	CASSLVQGGFTDTQYF	TGCGCCAGCAGCTTGGTCCAGGGGGGATTCACAGATACGCAGTATTTT
TRBV28	-	TRBD1	TRBJ2-7	CASSSPGQGTYEQYF	TGTGCCAGCAGTTCCCCGGGACAGGGGACCTACGAGCAGTACTTC
TRBV5-5	once	-	TRBJ1-1	CASSRTSSAEAFF	TGTGCCAGCAGCCGCACCTCTTCAGCTGAAGCTTTCTTT
TRBV6-5	-	TRBD1	TRBJ1-2	CASSSGQGIHGYTF	TGTGCCAGCAGCTCTGGACAGGGGATCCATGGCTACACCTTC
TRBV9	-	-	TRBJ1-4	CASSVGTTNEKLFF	TGTGCCAGCAGCGTCGGGACAACTAATGAAAAACTGTTTTTT
TRBV11-2	once	-	TRBJ1-2	CASSLDLNRGSLYGYTF	TGTGCCAGCAGCTTAGATCTCAACCGGGGGTCCCTTTATGGCTACACCTTC
TRBV6-1	-	-	TRBJ1-2	CASSGAGVFDYGYTF	TGTGCCAGCAGTGGGGCCGGGGTCTTTGACTATGGCTACACCTTC
TRBV6-5	-	TRBD2	TRBJ2-7	CASSYFRASGMYEQYF	TGTGCCAGCAGTTACTTTCGGGCTAGCGGGATGTACGAGCAGTACTTC
TRBV2	-	-	TRBJ2-7	CASFDGSGTYEQYF	TGTGCCAGCTTCGACGGAAGCGGGACATACGAGCAGTACTTC
TRBV18	-	-	TRBJ2-3	CASSTDWTQYF	TGTGCCAGCTCTACCGACTGGACGCAGTATTTT
TRBV5-4	-	TRBD1	TRBJ1-2	CASSSTGGDYGYTF	TGTGCCAGCAGCTCTACAGGGGGCGACTATGGCTACACCTTC
TRBV5-1	-	TRBD2	TRBJ2-7	CASSSWTSDENEQYF	TGCGCCAGCAGCTCCTGGACTAGCGATGAAAACGAGCAGTACTTC
TRBV20-1	-	-	TRBJ2-7	CSASRGYEQYF	TGCAGTGCTAGTCGGGGCTACGAGCAGTACTTC
TRBV7-2	-	-	TRBJ2-7	CASSFTGSYEQYF	TGTGCCAGCAGCTTTACGGGCTCCTACGAGCAGTACTTC
TRBV7-9	-	TRBD1	TRBJ1-5	CASSFGTGGQGQPQHF	TGTGCCAGCAGCTTCGGGACAGGGGGCCAGGGTCAGCCCCAGCATTTT
TRBV4-2	once	-	TRBJ2-7	CASSQDYTIEQYF	TGTGCCAGCAGCCAAGATTACACTATAGAGCAGTACTTC
TRBV11-2	-	TRBD2	TRBJ2-5	CASSLALAGGGETQYF	TGTGCCAGCAGCTTAGCGCTAGCGGGAGGTGGGGAGACCCAGTACTTC
TRBV6-5	-	-	TRBJ2-7	CASSFQGYEQYF	TGTGCCAGCAGTTTCCAGGGCTACGAGCAGTACTTC
TRBV7-2	-	-	TRBJ2-7	CASSSGVEQYF	TGTGCCAGCAGCTCAGGGGTCGAGCAGTACTTC
TRBV2	once	-	TRBJ1-5	CASSEGQARQPQHF	TGTGCCAGCAGTGAAGGACAGGCCCGTCAGCCCCAGCATTTT
TRBV12-5	-	TRBD1	TRBJ2-5	CASGSGQGRETQYF	TGTGCTAGTGGTTCGGGACAGGGTCGAGAGACCCAGTACTTC